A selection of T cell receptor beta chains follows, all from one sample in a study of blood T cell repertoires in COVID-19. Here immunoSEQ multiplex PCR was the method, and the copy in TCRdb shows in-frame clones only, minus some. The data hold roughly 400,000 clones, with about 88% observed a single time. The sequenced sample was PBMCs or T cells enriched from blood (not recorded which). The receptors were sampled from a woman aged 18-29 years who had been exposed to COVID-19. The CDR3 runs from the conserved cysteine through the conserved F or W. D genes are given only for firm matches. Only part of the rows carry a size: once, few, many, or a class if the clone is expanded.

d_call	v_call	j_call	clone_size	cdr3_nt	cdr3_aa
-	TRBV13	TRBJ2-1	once	TGTGCCAGCAGCTTTTCTAACGGGAATGAGCAGTTCTTC	CASSFSNGNEQFF
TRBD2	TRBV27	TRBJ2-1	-	TGTGCCAGCAGTCGGGGACTAGCGGGAAGAAATGAGCAGTTCTTC	CASSRGLAGRNEQFF
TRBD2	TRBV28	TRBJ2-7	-	TGTGCCAGCAGTCGAAAGCCTAGCGGGAGTCCCGAGCAGTACTTC	CASSRKPSGSPEQYF
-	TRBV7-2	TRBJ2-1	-	TGTGCCAGCAGCCTGGTTGGGGGGAGGGGGAGTGAGCAGTTCTTC	CASSLVGGRGSEQFF
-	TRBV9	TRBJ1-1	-	TGTGCCAGCAGCGTAGTGGAGGGAACTGAAGCTTTCTTT	CASSVVEGTEAFF
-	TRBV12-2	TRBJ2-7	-	TGTGCAAGTCGCGGCACCGGGACAGGGTCCAACGAGCAGTACTTC	CASRGTGTGSNEQYF
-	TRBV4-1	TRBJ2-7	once	TGCGCCAGCAGCCTAGAGGACAGACCAGACGAGCAGTACTTC	CASSLEDRPDEQYF
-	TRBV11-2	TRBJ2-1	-	TGTGCCAGCAGCTTAGTAGGCCCCGGAGCTTGGTCCAATGAGCAGTTCTTC	CASSLVGPGAWSNEQFF
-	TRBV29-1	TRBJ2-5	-	TGCAGCGTTGACGAGTACCAAGAGACCCAGTACTTC	CSVDEYQETQYF
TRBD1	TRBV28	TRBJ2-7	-	TGTGCCAGCAAAGTCTCCAGGGGGAATTCAAAAAACTACGAGCAGTACTTC	CASKVSRGNSKNYEQYF
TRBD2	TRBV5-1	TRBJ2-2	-	TGCGCCAGCAGCTCCGGGACTACGATTAACACCGGGGAGCTGTTTTTT	CASSSGTTINTGELFF
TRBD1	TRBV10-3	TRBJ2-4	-	TGTGCCATCAGGTCCGGGACAGGGGGCTTATCTGGGAACATTCAGTACTTC	CAIRSGTGGLSGNIQYF
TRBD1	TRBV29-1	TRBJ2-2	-	TGCGGAACATGGACAGGGGTGAACACCGGGGAGCTGTTTTTT	CGTWTGVNTGELFF
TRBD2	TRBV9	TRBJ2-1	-	TGTGCCAGCAACTCCGGGACTAGCGGGGGATCCTACAATGAGCAGTTCTTC	CASNSGTSGGSYNEQFF
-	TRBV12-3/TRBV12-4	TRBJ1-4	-	TGTGCCAGCAGCCCTTGGGGCGAAAAACTGTTTTTT	CASSPWGEKLFF
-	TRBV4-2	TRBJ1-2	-	TGTGCCAGCAGCCTATACAGGACAGACTATTATGGCTACACCTTC	CASSLYRTDYYGYTF
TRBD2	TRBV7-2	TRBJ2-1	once	TGTGCCAGCAGCTTAGATCCGGGACTAGCGTACAATGAGCAGTTCTTC	CASSLDPGLAYNEQFF
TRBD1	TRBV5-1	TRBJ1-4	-	TGCGCCAGCAGCTCCGCCGGGACAGGGGGGGAAAAACTGTTTTTT	CASSSAGTGGEKLFF
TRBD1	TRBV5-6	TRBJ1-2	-	TGTGCCAGCGAGGGCACAGGGGATGCTAACTATGGCTACACCTTC	CASEGTGDANYGYTF
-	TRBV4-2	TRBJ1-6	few	TGTGCCAGCAGCCAAGAAGGAGGGGTTAATTCACCCCTCCACTTT	CASSQEGGVNSPLHF
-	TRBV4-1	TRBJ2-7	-	TGCGCCAGCAGCCAAGAGAGGGCGGGCTCCTACGAGCAGTACTTC	CASSQERAGSYEQYF
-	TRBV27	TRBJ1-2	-	TGTGCCAGCAGTTTTGCGGGGTTAAATGGCTACACCTTC	CASSFAGLNGYTF
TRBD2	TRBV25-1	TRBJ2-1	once	TGTGCCAGCAGTGAATTCCCCACTAGCGGGAGGGATGAGCAGTTCTTC	CASSEFPTSGRDEQFF
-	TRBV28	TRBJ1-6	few	TGTGCCAGCTCACCCCTTGTGGAGAATTCACCCCTCCACTTT	CASSPLVENSPLHF
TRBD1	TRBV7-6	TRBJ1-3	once	TGTGCCAGCAGCTTCGCGGGACAGGGTTTTGGAAACACCATATATTTT	CASSFAGQGFGNTIYF
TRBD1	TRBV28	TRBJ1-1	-	TGTGCCAGCAGAGACCGACAGGGTGAGAACACTGAAGCTTTCTTT	CASRDRQGENTEAFF
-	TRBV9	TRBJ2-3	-	TGTGCCAGCAGCGTAGCTAGCACAGATACGCAGTATTTT	CASSVASTDTQYF
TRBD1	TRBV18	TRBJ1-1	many	TGTGCCAGCTCACCAGCCGGGACAGCAAAGAACACTGAAGCTTTCTTT	CASSPAGTAKNTEAFF
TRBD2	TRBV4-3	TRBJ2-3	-	TGCGCCAGCAGCCAAAGCCGGGGGGGCCTGGATACGCAGTATTTT	CASSQSRGGLDTQYF
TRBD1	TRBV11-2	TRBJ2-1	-	TGTGCCAGCAGCTTACGGACAGGGGGCCAGTACAATGAGCAGTTCTTC	CASSLRTGGQYNEQFF
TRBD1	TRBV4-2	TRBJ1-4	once	TGTGCCAGCAGGAAGGACAGGGGCCGAGATGAAAAACTGTTTTTT	CASRKDRGRDEKLFF
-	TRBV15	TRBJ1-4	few	TGTGCCACCAGCAGAGCTCTCGGGTCCCCAGTTTTT	CATSRALGSPVF
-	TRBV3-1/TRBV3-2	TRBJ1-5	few	TGTGCCAGCAGCCAAGGAACAGTTTCATATAGCAATCAGCCCCAGCATTTT	CASSQGTVSYSNQPQHF
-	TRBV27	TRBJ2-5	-	TGTGCCAGCAGTCCCCGGGAGATCCGAGAGACCCAGTACTTC	CASSPREIRETQYF
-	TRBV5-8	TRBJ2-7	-	TGTGCCAGCAGCTTGACCGGCAGGCAGTACTCCTACGAGCAGTACTTC	CASSLTGRQYSYEQYF
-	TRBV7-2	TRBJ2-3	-	TGTGCCAGCAGCTTAGGGACAACAGATACGCAGTATTTT	CASSLGTTDTQYF
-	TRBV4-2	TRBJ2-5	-	TGTGCCAGCAGCCAAGACCCCGAGCGGATGGAGACCCAGTACTTC	CASSQDPERMETQYF
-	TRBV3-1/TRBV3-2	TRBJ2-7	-	TGTGCCAGCAGCCATTTTGGTAGCTCCTACGAGCAGTACTTC	CASSHFGSSYEQYF
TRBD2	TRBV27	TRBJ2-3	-	TGTGCCAGCAGTAAAACTCAGCGGGACGCGAGCACAGATACGCAGTATTTT	CASSKTQRDASTDTQYF
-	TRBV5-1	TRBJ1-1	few	TGCGCCAGCAGCTTGACCGGGACAATCCCTGAAGCTTTCTTT	CASSLTGTIPEAFF
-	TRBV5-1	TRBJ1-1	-	TGCGCCAGCAGCTTGGGACATTTGAACACTGAAGCTTTCTTT	CASSLGHLNTEAFF
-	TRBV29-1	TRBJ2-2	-	TGCAGCGTTGATGCAGGGTATGGAACCGGGGAGCTGTTTTTT	CSVDAGYGTGELFF
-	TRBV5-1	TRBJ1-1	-	TGCGCCAGCAGCTTCACAGGGAACACTGAAGCTTTCTTT	CASSFTGNTEAFF
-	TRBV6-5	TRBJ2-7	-	TGTGCCAGCAGAAGTGCGACAGCTAGTTACGAGCAGTACTTC	CASRSATASYEQYF
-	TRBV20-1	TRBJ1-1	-	TGCAGTGCTAGTATTTTTTCAGGGAACACTGAAGCTTTCTTT	CSASIFSGNTEAFF
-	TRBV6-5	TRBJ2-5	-	TGTGCCAGCACCCCAGGGGGGGAGACCCAGTACTTC	CASTPGGETQYF
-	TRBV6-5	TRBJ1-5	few	TGTGCCAGCATCTTAAGGGGGGGACCCAATCAGCCCCAGCATTTT	CASILRGGPNQPQHF
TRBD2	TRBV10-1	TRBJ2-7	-	TGCGCCAGCAGTGAAGAGACTAGCGGGGACTCCTACGAGCAGTACTTC	CASSEETSGDSYEQYF
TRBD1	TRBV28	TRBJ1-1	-	TGTGCCAGTCCGAAGCCGGGACAGTCTGAAGCTTTCTTT	CASPKPGQSEAFF
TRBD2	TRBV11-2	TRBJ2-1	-	TGTGCCAGCACCGTTCCCGGGAGGGCCTCCTACAATGAGCAGTTCTTC	CASTVPGRASYNEQFF
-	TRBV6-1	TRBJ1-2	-	TGTGCCAGCAGTGAAAAGGGCAGGGCCAGGATGTATGGCTACACCTTC	CASSEKGRARMYGYTF
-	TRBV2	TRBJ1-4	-	TGTGCCAGCAGTGATACTGCAACTAATGAAAAACTGTTTTTT	CASSDTATNEKLFF
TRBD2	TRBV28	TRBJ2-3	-	TGTGCCAGCATCTTTTCGGGAGGCGGCACAGATACGCAGTATTTT	CASIFSGGGTDTQYF
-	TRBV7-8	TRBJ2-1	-	TGTGCCAGCAGCGCGTCGGGAGCGGGTGGGTACAATGAGCAGTTCTTC	CASSASGAGGYNEQFF